This TCR beta chain emerged from a study of early T cells in non-severe SARS-CoV-2 infection. On the study more broadly: It was bulk RNA from unsorted whole blood that was sequenced, and the chains were unpaired.

Study-level results: Matching with VDJdb favored anti-spike CD8 responses (missing private and CD4 specificities).

Unique molecular identifiers were added to individual cDNA molecules. TCRdb recomputed calls from the 5' RACE reads with MiXCR, one row per CDR3 protein. The repertoire has 50,000 to 60,000 distinct CDR3 sequences, under 8% of them found once; the top ten carry roughly 6%. This clonotype occurred a few times. Antigen: not known. Germline V gene data show CDR1 as SGHTA and CDR2 as FQGNSA. The germline V and J ends were trimmed by 5 bases and 2 bases, with 10 bases remaining between them. The CDR3 is 13 amino acids. The TCR originated in an adult who was a healthcare worker with PCR-confirmed SARS-CoV-2 infection or an uninfected control (not recorded which). This sample comprised whole blood, obtained at baseline. This chain uses TRBV7-2 with TRBJ2-7, with D unclear. The CDR3 DNA follows: TGTGCCAGCAGCACCGTTAATCCCTACGAGCAGTACTTC. Its protein product is CASSTVNPYEQYF.